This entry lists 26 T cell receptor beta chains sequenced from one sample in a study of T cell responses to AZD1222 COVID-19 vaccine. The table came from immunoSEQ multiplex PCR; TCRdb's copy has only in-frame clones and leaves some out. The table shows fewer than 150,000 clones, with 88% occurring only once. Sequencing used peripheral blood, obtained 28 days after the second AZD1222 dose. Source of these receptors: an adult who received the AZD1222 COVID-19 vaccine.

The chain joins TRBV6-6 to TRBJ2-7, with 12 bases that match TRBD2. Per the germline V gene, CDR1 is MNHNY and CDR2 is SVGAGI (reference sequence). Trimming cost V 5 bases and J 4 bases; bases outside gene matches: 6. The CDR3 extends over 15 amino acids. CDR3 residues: CASSNPGLAGYEQYF. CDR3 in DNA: TGTGCCAGCAGTAACCCGGGACTAGCGGGTTACGAGCAGTACTTC.

Written as DNA, the CDR3 is TGTGCCAGCAGCCAAGTTGGGCAGGGTAATGAAAAACTGTTTTTT. Amino acid sequence: CASSQVGQGNEKLFF. The rearrangement joins TRBV4-2 to TRBJ1-4; a possible D gene is TRBD1 (5 bases). V lost 1 base and J 4 bases, leaving 10 bases between the germline ends. CDR1 is LGHNA and CDR2 is YNFKEQ in the germline V gene. The CDR3 length is 15 residues.

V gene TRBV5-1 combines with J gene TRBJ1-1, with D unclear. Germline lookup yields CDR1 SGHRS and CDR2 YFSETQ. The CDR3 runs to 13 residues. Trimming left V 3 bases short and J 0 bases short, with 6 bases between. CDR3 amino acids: CASSYQMNTEAFF. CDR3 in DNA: TGCGCCAGCAGCTACCAAATGAACACTGAAGCTTTCTTT. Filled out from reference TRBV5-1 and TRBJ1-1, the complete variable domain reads KAGVTQTPRYLIKTRGQQVTLSCSPISGHRSVSWYQQTPGQGLQFLFEYFSETQRNKGNFPGRFSGRQFSNSRSEMNVSTLELGDSALYLCASSYQMNTEAFFGQGTRLTVV.

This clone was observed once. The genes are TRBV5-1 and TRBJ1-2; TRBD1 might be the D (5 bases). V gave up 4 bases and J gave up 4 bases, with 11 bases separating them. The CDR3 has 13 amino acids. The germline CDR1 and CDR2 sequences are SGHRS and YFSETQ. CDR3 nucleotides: TGCGCCAGCAGCCCAGACAGAACCTATGGCTACACCTTC. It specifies CASSPDRTYGYTF.

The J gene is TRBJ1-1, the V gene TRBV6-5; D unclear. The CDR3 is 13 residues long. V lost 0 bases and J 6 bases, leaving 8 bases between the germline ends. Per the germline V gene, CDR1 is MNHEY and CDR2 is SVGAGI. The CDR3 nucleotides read TGTGCCAGCAGTTACTCGATTGGGCCTGAAGCTTTCTTT. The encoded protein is CASSYSIGPEAFF.

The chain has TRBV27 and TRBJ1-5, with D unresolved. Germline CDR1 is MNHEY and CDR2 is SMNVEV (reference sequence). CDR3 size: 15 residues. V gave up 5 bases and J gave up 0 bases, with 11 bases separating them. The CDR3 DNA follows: TGTGCCAGCAGTCCCCAGCGTACTAGCAATCAGCCCCAGCATTTT. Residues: CASSPQRTSNQPQHF.

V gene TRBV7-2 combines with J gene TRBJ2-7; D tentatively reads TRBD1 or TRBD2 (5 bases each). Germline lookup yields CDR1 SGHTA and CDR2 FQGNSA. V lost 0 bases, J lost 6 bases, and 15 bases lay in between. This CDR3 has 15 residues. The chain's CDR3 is CASSLAWDPDSEQYF. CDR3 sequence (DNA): TGTGCCAGCAGCTTAGCGTGGGACCCGGACTCCGAGCAGTACTTC.

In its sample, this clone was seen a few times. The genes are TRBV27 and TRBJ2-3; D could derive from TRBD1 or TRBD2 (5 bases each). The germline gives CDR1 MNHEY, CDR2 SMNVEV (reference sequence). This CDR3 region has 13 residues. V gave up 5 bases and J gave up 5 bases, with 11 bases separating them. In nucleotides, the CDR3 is TGTGCCAGCAGTCACGGGGCGGTAGATACGCAGTATTTT. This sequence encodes CASSHGAVDTQYF.

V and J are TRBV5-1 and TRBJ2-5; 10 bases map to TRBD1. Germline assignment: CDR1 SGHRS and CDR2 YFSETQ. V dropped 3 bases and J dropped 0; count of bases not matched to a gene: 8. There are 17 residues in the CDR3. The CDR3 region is CASSSNPGQGYQETQYF. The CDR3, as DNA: TGCGCCAGCAGCTCGAACCCGGGACAGGGGTACCAAGAGACCCAGTACTTC. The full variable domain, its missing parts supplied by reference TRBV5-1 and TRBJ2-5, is KAGVTQTPRYLIKTRGQQVTLSCSPISGHRSVSWYQQTPGQGLQFLFEYFSETQRNKGNFPGRFSGRQFSNSRSEMNVSTLELGDSALYLCASSSNPGQGYQETQYFGPGTRLLVL.

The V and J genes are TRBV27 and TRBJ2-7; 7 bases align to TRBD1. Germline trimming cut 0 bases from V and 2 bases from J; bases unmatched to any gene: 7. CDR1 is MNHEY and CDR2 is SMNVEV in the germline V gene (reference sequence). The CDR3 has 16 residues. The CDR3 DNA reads TGTGCCAGCAGTTTATCGTCGACAGGGTTAACCTACGAGCAGTACTTC. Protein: CASSLSSTGLTYEQYF.

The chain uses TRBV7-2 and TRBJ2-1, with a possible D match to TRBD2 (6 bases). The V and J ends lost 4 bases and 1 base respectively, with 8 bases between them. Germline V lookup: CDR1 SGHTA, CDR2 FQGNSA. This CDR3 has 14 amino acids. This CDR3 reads CASSSSASYNEQFF. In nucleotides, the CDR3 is TGTGCCAGCAGCTCTAGCGCGTCCTACAATGAGCAGTTCTTC.

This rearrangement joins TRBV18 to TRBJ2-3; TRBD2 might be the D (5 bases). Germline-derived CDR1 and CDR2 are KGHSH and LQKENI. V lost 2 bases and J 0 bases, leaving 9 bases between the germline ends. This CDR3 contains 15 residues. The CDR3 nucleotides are TGTGCCAGCTCACCATCGGCGGGTAGCACAGATACGCAGTATTTT. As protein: CASSPSAGSTDTQYF.

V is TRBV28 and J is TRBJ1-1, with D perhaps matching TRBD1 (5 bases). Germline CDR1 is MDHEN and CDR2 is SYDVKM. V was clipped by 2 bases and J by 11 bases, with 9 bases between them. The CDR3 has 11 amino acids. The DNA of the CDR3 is TGTGCCAGCAGTTTAGGGGACGGGGCTTTCTTT. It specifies CASSLGDGAFF.

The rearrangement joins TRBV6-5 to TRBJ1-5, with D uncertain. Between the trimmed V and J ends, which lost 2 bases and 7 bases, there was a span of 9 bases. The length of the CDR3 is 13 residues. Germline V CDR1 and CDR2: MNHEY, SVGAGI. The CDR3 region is CASSYRDGQPQHF. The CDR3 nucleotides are TGTGCCAGCAGTTACCGAGACGGGCAGCCCCAGCATTTT.

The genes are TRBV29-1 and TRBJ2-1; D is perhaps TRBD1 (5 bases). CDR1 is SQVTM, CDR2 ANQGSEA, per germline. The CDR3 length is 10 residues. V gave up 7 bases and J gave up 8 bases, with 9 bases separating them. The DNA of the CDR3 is TGCAGCGGATCAGGGTATGAGCAGTTCTTC. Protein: CSGSGYEQFF.

CDR3 nucleotide sequence: TGCAGCGTTGGGGACTGGGTGCGAGATACGCAGTATTTT. Its translation is CSVGDWVRDTQYF. The chain couples TRBV29-1 to TRBJ2-3, with D possibly being TRBD2 (6 bases). Trimming removed 4 bases at V and 5 bases at J, with 13 bases between. There are 13 residues in the CDR3. Germline-derived CDR1 and CDR2 are SQVTM and ANQGSEA.

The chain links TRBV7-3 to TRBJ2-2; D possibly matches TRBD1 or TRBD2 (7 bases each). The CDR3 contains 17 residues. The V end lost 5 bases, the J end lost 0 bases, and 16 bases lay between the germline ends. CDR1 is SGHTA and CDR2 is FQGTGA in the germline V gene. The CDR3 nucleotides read TGTGCCAGCAGCCGTCGGGGAGGGGGCGCGAACACCGGGGAGCTGTTTTTT. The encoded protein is CASSRRGGGANTGELFF.

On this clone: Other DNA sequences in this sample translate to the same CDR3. CDR3 nucleotides: TGTGCCAGCTCACCACCTAGCGGGGGGGCCAATGAGCAGTTCTTC. Translation: CASSPPSGGANEQFF. The genes are TRBV18 and TRBJ2-1; 11 bases are shared with TRBD2. CDR3 length: 15 residues. V gave up 0 bases and J gave up 6 bases; unmatched junction bases: 1. Germline assignment: CDR1 KGHSH and CDR2 LQKENI.

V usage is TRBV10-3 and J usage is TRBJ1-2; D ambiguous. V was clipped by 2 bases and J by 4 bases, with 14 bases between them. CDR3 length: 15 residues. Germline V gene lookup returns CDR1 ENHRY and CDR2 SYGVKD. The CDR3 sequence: CAISENPGPPYGYTF. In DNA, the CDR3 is TGTGCCATCAGTGAGAACCCCGGGCCTCCCTATGGCTACACCTTC.

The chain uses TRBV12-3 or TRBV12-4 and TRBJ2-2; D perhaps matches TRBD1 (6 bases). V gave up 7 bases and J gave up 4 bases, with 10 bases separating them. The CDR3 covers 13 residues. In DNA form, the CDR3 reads TGTGCCAGCATCAAGACAGGCACCGGGGAGCTGTTTTTT. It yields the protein CASIKTGTGELFF.

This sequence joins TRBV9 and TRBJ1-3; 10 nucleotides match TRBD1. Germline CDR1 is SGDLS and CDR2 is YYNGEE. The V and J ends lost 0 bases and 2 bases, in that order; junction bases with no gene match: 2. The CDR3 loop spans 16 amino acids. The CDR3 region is CASSVAGTGAGNTIYF. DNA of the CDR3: TGTGCCAGCAGCGTAGCCGGGACAGGGGCTGGAAACACCATATATTTT.

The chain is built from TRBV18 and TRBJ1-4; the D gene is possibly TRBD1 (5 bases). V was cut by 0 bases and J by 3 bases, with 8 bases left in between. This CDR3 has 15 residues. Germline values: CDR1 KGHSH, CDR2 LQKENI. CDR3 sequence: CASSPPGRANEKLFF. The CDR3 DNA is TGTGCCAGCTCACCACCGGGACGGGCTAATGAAAAACTGTTTTTT.

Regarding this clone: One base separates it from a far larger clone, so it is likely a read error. CDR3 loop: CARSPQWDSRETQYF. The CDR3 bases are TGCGCCCGCAGCCCTCAGTGGGACTCTCGGGAGACCCAGTACTTC. V usage is TRBV4-1 and J usage is TRBJ2-5, with D possibly matching TRBD2 (6 bases). From germline, CDR1 is MGHRA and CDR2 YSYEKL. The CDR3 has 15 residues.

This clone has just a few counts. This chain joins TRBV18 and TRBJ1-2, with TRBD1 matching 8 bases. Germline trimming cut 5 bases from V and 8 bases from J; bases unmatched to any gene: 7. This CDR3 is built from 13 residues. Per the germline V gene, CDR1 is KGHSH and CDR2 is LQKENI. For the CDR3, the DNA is TGTGCCAGCTCAATAGGGACAGGACGCGGCTACACCTTC. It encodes CASSIGTGRGYTF. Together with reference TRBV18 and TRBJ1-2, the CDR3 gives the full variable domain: NAGVMQNPRHLVRRRGQEARLRCSPMKGHSHVYWYRQLPEEGLKFMVYLQKENIIDESGMPKERFSAEFPKEGPSILRIQQVVRGDSAAYFCASSIGTGRGYTFGSGTRLTVV.

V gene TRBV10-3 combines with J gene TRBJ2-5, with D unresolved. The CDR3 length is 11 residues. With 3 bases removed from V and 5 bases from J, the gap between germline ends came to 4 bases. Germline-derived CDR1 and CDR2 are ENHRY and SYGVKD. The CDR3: CAISDLETQYF. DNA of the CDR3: TGTGCCATCAGTGACCTTGAGACCCAGTACTTC.

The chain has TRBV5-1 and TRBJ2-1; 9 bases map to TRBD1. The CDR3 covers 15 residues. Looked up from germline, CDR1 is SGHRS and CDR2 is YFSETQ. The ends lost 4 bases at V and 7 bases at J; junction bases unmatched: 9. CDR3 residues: CASSPTGDRGNEQFF. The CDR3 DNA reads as TGCGCCAGCAGCCCCACGGGTGACAGGGGGAATGAGCAGTTCTTC.